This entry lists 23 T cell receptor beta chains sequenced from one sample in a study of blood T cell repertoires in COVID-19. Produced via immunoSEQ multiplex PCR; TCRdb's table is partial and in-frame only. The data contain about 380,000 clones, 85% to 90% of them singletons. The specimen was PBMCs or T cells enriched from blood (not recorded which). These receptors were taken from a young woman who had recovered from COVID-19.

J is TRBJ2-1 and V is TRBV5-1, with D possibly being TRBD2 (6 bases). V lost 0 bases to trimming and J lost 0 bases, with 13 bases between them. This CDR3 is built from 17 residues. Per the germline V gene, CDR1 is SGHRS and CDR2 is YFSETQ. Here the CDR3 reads CASSLVGGANSYNEQFF. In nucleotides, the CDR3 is TGCGCCAGCAGCTTGGTTGGCGGGGCGAACTCCTACAATGAGCAGTTCTTC.

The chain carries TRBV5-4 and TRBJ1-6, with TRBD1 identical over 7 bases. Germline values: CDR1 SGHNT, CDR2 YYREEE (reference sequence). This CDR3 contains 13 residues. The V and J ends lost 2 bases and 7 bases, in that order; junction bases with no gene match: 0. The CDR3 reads CASSLQGNSPLHF. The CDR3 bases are TGTGCCAGCAGCTTACAGGGGAATTCACCCCTCCACTTT.

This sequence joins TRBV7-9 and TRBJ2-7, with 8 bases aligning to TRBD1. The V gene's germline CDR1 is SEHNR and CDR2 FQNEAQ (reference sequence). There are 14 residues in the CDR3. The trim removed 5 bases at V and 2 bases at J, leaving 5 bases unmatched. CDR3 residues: CASSTGQGPYEQYF. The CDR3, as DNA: TGTGCCAGCAGCACCGGACAGGGCCCCTACGAGCAGTACTTC.

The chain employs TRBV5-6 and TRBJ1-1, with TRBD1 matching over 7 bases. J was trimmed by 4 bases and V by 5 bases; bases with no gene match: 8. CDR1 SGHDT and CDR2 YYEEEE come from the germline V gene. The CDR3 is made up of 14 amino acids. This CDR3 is CASSRQGSGTEAFF. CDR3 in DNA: TGTGCCAGCAGTCGACAGGGAAGCGGCACTGAAGCTTTCTTT.

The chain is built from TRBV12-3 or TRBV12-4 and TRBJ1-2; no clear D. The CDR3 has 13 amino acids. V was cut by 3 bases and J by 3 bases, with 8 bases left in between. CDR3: CASSFRQDYGYTF. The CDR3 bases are TGTGCCAGCAGTTTCCGGCAGGACTATGGCTACACCTTC.

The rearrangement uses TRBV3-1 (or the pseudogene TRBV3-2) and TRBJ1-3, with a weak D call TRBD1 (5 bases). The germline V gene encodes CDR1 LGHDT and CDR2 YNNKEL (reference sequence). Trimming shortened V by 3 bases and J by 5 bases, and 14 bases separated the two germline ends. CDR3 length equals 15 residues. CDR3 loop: CASSHGAAHRNTIYF. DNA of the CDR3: TGTGCCAGCAGCCATGGGGCCGCGCATAGAAACACCATATATTTT.

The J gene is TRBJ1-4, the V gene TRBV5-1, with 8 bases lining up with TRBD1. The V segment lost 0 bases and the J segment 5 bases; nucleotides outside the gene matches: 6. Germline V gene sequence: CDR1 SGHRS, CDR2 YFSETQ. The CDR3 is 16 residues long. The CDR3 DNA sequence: TGCGCCAGCAGCTTGGGGACAGGGAGTAGGAATGAAAAACTGTTTTTT. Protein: CASSLGTGSRNEKLFF. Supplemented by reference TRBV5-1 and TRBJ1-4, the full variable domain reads KAGVTQTPRYLIKTRGQQVTLSCSPISGHRSVSWYQQTPGQGLQFLFEYFSETQRNKGNFPGRFSGRQFSNSRSEMNVSTLELGDSALYLCASSLGTGSRNEKLFFGSGTQLSVL.

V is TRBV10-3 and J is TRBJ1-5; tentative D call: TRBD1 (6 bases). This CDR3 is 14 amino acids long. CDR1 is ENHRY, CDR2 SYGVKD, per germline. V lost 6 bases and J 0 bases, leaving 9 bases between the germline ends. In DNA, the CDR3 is TGTGCCATCAGGGACAGTAATAGCAATCAGCCCCAGCATTTT. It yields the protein CAIRDSNSNQPQHF.

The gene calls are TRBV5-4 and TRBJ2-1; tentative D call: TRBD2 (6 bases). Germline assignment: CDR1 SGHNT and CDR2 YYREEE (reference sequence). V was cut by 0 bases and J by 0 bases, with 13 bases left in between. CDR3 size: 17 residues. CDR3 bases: TGTGCCAGCAGCTTGGCCGTACGGGGGAGCTCCTACAATGAGCAGTTCTTC. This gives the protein CASSLAVRGSSYNEQFF.

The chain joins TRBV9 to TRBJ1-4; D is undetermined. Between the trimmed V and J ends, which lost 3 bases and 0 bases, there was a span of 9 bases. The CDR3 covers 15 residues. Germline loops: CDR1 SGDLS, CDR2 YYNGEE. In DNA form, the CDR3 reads TGTGCCAGCAGCGCCCGGGATTCAACTAATGAAAAACTGTTTTTT. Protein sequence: CASSARDSTNEKLFF.

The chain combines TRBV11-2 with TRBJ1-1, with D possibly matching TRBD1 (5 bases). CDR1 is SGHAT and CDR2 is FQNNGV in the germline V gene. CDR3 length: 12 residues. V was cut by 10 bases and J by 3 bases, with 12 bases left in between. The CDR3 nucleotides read TGTGCCAAACCGACAGCCTACACTGAAGCTTTCTTT. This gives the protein CAKPTAYTEAFF. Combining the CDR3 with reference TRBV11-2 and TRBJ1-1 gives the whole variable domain EAGVAQSPRYKIIEKRQSVAFWCNPISGHATLYWYQQILGQGPKLLIQFQNNGVVDDSQLPKDRFSAERLKGVDSTLKIQPAKLEDSAVYLCAKPTAYTEAFFGQGTRLTVV.

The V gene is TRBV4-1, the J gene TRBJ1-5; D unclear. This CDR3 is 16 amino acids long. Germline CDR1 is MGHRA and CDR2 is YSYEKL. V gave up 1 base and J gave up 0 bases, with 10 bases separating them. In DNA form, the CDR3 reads TGCGCCAGCAGCCAAGTTGGCCCGAATAGCAATCAGCCCCAGCATTTT. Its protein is CASSQVGPNSNQPQHF.

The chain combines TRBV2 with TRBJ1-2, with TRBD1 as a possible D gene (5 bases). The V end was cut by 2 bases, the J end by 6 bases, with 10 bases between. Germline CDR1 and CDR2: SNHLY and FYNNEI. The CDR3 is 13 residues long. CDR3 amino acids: CASSEQGRDGYTF. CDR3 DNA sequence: TGTGCCAGCAGTGAACAGGGTAGGGATGGCTACACCTTC.

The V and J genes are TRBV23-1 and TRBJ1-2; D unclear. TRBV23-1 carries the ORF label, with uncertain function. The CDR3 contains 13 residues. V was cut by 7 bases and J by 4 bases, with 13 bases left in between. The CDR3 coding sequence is TGCGCCAGCAACCCGGTAAGATCCTATGGCTACACCTTC. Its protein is CASNPVRSYGYTF.

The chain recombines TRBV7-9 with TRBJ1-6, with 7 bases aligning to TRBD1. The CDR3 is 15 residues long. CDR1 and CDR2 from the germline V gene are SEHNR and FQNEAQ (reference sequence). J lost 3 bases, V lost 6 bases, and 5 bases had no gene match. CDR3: CASRRGGHYNSPLHF. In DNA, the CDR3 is TGTGCCAGCAGACGAGGGGGCCACTATAATTCACCCCTCCACTTT.

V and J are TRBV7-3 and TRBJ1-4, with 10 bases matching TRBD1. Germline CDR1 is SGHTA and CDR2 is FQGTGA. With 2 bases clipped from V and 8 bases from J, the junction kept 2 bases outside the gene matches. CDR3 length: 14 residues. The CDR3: CASSLRGQGEKLFF. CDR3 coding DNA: TGTGCCAGCAGCTTACGGGGACAGGGGGAAAAACTGTTTTTT. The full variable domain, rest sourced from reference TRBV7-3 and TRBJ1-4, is GAGVSQTPSNKVTEKGKYVELRCDPISGHTALYWYRQSLGQGPEFLIYFQGTGAADDSGLPNDRFFAVRPEGSVSTLKIQRTERGDSAVYLCASSLRGQGEKLFFGSGTQLSVL.

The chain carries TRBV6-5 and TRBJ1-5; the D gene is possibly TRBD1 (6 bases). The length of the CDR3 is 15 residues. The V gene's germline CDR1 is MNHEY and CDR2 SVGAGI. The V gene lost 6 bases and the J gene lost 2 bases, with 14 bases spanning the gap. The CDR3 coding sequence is TGTGCCAGCAGCCCAGGGGCGTTGGGCAATCAGCCCCAGCATTTT. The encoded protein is CASSPGALGNQPQHF.

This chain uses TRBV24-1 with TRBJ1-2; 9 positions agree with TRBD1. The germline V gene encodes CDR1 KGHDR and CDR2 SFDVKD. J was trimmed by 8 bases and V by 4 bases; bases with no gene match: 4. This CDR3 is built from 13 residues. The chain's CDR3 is CATSEGTGRGYTF. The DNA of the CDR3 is TGTGCCACCAGTGAGGGGACAGGGAGGGGCTACACCTTC.

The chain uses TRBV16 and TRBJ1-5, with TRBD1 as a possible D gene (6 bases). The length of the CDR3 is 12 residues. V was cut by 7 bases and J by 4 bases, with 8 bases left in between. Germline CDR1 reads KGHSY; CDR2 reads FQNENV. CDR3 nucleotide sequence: TGTGCCAGCACTCAGGGGAATCAGCCCCAGCATTTT. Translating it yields CASTQGNQPQHF.

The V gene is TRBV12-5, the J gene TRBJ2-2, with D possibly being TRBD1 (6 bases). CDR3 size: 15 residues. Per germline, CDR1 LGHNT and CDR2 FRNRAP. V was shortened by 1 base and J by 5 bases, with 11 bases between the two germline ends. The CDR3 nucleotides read TGTGCTAGTGGTTTGGGGACAGTGGCAACCGGGGAGCTGTTTTTT. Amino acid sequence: CASGLGTVATGELFF.

CDR3 loop: CASSLGQGNINEKLFF. Here the CDR3 DNA reads TGTGCCAGCAGCTTGGGGCAGGGGAACATTAATGAAAAACTGTTTTTT. The V and J genes are TRBV5-4 and TRBJ1-4, with D perhaps matching TRBD1 (6 bases). The CDR3 is 16 residues long. Germline V gives CDR1 SGHNT, CDR2 YYREEE (reference sequence). Trimming removed 0 bases at V and 4 bases at J, with 13 bases between.

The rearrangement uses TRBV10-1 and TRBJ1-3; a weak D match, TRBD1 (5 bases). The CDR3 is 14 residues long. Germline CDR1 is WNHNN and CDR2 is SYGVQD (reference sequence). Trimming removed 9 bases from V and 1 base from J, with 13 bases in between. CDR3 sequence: CARYQGRSGNTIYF. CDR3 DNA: TGCGCCAGGTACCAGGGCCGATCTGGAAACACCATATATTTT.

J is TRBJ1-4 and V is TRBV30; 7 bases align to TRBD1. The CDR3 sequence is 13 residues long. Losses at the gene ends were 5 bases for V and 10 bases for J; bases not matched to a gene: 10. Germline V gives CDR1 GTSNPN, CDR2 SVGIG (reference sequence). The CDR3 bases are TGTGCCTGGTCCCTCGGGGCAGGGGGAAAACTGTTTTTT. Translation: CAWSLGAGGKLFF.